Shown below are 18 T cell receptor beta chains from a single sample sequenced in a study of CD8 T cells in ankylosing spondylitis. These receptors' antigens are unknown. Using its own MiXCR run on the 5' RACE reads, TCRdb lists one record per CDR3 protein. The table records 100,000 to 150,000 distinct CDR3 sequences, 17% of them present only once. Study-level findings and limits: A motif of roughly eight highly homologous TCR beta variants was seen as apparently characteristic of ankylosing spondylitis blood.

Sample: blood, either unsorted or a sorted T cell fraction (not recorded which). These receptors were obtained from a male donor with ankylosing spondylitis.

This chain uses TRBV27 with TRBJ2-7; perhaps TRBD2 as D (5 bases). This CDR3 has 15 amino acids. Germline V gene data show CDR1 as MNHEY and CDR2 as SMNVEV (reference sequence). Trimming removed 3 bases from V and 4 bases from J, with 16 bases in between. In DNA form, the CDR3 reads TGTGCCAGCAGTTTTGGCGCAGATGGAGGTTACGAGCAGTACTTC. It yields the protein CASSFGADGGYEQYF.

The chain uses TRBV6-1 and TRBJ1-3; D possibly corresponds to TRBD1 (6 bases). CDR3 length: 15 amino acids. CDR1 and CDR2 from the germline V gene are MNHNS and SASEGT. Trimming took 6 bases from V and 0 from J, leaving 12 bases between them. The CDR3 loop reads CASRSYRDSGNTIYF. The CDR3 DNA reads as TGTGCCAGCAGGTCCTACAGGGACTCTGGAAACACCATATATTTT.

This clonotype has more than one count but fewer than ten. This chain connects TRBV29-1 to TRBJ1-2; D unresolved. Trimming removed 4 bases at V and 0 bases at J, with 12 bases between. The CDR3 has 14 residues. Germline V lookup: CDR1 SQVTM, CDR2 ANQGSEA. CDR3 loop: CSVAPGEPNYGYTF. The DNA of the CDR3 is TGCAGCGTTGCCCCAGGTGAACCTAACTATGGCTACACCTTC.

The genes are TRBV3-1 and TRBJ2-2, with 14 bases fitting TRBD2. Germline V CDR1 and CDR2: LGHDT, YNNKEL (reference sequence). The CDR3 has 18 amino acids. Trimming cost V 4 bases and J 1 base; bases outside gene matches: 5. The CDR3, as DNA: TGTGCCAGCAGCCGCCGACTAGCGGGAGGGCAGAACACCGGGGAGCTGTTTTTT. As protein: CASSRRLAGGQNTGELFF.

This clonotype was picked up many times. As DNA, the CDR3 is TGTGCCAGCAGTGAATCGCTAGGACACACTAGCGGGGCTTTCAATGAGCAGTTCTTC. As protein: CASSESLGHTSGAFNEQFF. The V call is TRBV2, the J call TRBJ2-1, with 10 positions matching TRBD2. This CDR3 has 19 amino acids. The ends lost 2 bases at V and 6 bases at J; junction bases unmatched: 16. The germline CDR1 and CDR2 sequences are SNHLY and FYNNEI. The full variable domain, with the rest looked up from reference TRBV2 and TRBJ2-1, is EPEVTQTPSHQVTQMGQEVILRCVPISNHLYFYWYRQILGQKVEFLVSFYNNEISEKSEIFDDQFSVERPDGSNFTLKIRSTKLEDSAMYFCASSESLGHTSGAFNEQFFGPGTRLTVL.

The chain carries TRBV29-1 and TRBJ1-2; 8 positions match TRBD1. Germline loops: CDR1 SQVTM, CDR2 ANQGSEA. The V gene end was trimmed by 6 bases and the J gene end by 3 bases; junction bases not matched to a gene: 6. The CDR3 sequence is 13 residues long. CDR3 bases: TGCAGCGTCCAGACAGGGGAAGACTATGGCTACACCTTC. It codes for CSVQTGEDYGYTF. Based on the CDR3 plus reference TRBV29-1 and TRBJ1-2, the full variable domain is SAVISQKPSRDICQRGTSLTIQCQVDSQVTMMFWYRQQPGQSLTLIATANQGSEATYESGFVIDKFPISRPNLTFSTLTVSNMSPEDSSIYLCSVQTGEDYGYTFGSGTRLTVV.

This clonotype was recorded at least ten times. This chain uses TRBV25-1 with TRBJ2-7; D is possibly TRBD2 (6 bases). Germline CDR1 and CDR2: MGHDK and SYGVNS. The CDR3 totals 15 residues. Trimming took off 4 bases at V and 2 bases at J, with 15 bases between the two ends. The CDR3 coding sequence is TGTGCCAGCAGTGCCCTGGGGGGAACCACCTACGAGCAGTACTTC. It yields the protein CASSALGGTTYEQYF.

This sequence joins TRBV13 and TRBJ2-2; 9 bases align to TRBD1. CDR1 PRHDT and CDR2 FYEKMQ come from the germline V gene (reference sequence). V shed 4 bases and J 1 base; nucleotides not matched to a gene: 7. The CDR3 has 17 amino acids. This CDR3 is CASSSIRTGENTGELFF. The CDR3 DNA is TGTGCCAGCAGCTCAATCAGGACAGGGGAGAACACCGGGGAGCTGTTTTTT.

This clonotype was counted between two and nine times. The rearrangement joins TRBV12-3 or TRBV12-4 to TRBJ2-7; D could derive from TRBD1 or TRBD2 (5 bases each). The CDR3 covers 15 residues. V was shortened by 5 bases and J by 4 bases, with 18 bases between the two germline ends. CDR3 sequence: CASSAWDLPGYEQYF. CDR3 DNA: TGTGCCAGCAGTGCCTGGGACCTACCAGGGTACGAGCAGTACTTC.

The CDR3 DNA reads as TGTGCCAGCAGCACCCCCCTTCCGGGACTCCTCCCGTACTTC. Translated: CASSTPLPGLLPYF. The chain is built from TRBV7-9 and TRBJ2-5; D may be TRBD2 (6 bases). The CDR3 has 14 amino acids. CDR1 is SEHNR, CDR2 FQNEAQ, per germline (reference sequence). V was shortened by 5 bases and J by 13 bases, with 23 bases between the two germline ends.

This clonotype was observed a handful of times. The rearrangement links TRBV9 to TRBJ2-3, with TRBD2 matching 9 bases. The length of the CDR3 is 15 residues. V lost 0 bases to trimming and J lost 6 bases; unmatched junction nucleotides: 5. CDR1 SGDLS and CDR2 YYNGEE come from the germline V gene. The CDR3 region has the DNA TGTGCCAGCAGCGTAGCCGGAGCGGGAGGTGATACGCAGTATTTT. This codes for CASSVAGAGGDTQYF.

The chain employs TRBV6-6 and TRBJ2-2; no reliable D call. CDR1 is MNHNY, CDR2 SVGAGI, per germline (reference sequence). The CDR3 spans 12 residues. Between the trimmed V and J ends, which lost 2 bases and 8 bases, there was a span of 6 bases. CDR3 DNA sequence: TGTGCCAGCAGTTACGGTCCGGGGGAGCTGTTTTTT. It yields the protein CASSYGPGELFF.

Ten or more counts support this clonotype. The chain is built from TRBV2 and TRBJ2-7; 8 bases line up with TRBD1. Germline V CDR1 and CDR2: SNHLY, FYNNEI. V gave up 1 base and J gave up 5 bases; unmatched junction bases: 7. The CDR3 contains 15 residues. The CDR3 DNA reads TGTGCCAGCAGTGAAGTGGACAGGGTGAACGACGAGCAGTACTTC. Residues: CASSEVDRVNDEQYF.

The chain employs TRBV12-3 or TRBV12-4 and TRBJ2-2; either TRBD1 or TRBD2 may fit D (5 bases each). V lost 4 bases and J 6 bases, leaving 12 bases between the germline ends. This CDR3 is 14 amino acids long. CDR3 protein: CASSSSGAAGELFF. CDR3 in DNA: TGTGCCAGCAGTTCGTCCGGGGCGGCCGGGGAGCTGTTTTTT.

This clonotype was counted a few times. The rearrangement joins TRBV4-1 to TRBJ2-7, with 7 bases that match TRBD2. The CDR3 runs 15 residues. The V and J ends lost 4 bases and 0 bases, in that order; junction bases with no gene match: 6. Germline V gene lookup returns CDR1 MGHRA and CDR2 YSYEKL. In DNA form, the CDR3 reads TGCGCCAGCAGCCGACTAGCCCTAAGCTCCTACGAGCAGTACTTC. Amino acid sequence: CASSRLALSSYEQYF.

This clonotype was counted only a few times. J is TRBJ1-5 and V is TRBV27; D gene ambiguous. The V end lost 6 bases, the J end lost 15 bases, and 18 bases lay between the germline ends. The germline gives CDR1 MNHEY, CDR2 SMNVEV (reference sequence). The CDR3 totals 12 residues. CDR3 loop: CASSNDRVPRHF. The CDR3 coding sequence is TGTGCCAGCAGCAACGACCGGGTTCCCAGGCATTTT.

The genes are TRBV24-1 and TRBJ2-1; the match to TRBD2 covers 7 bases. CDR3 length equals 12 residues. Trimming cost V 4 bases and J 8 bases; bases outside gene matches: 1. Germline lookup yields CDR1 KGHDR and CDR2 SFDVKD. The DNA for the CDR3 is TGTGCCACCAGTGAAACTAGCGATGAGCAGTTCTTC. Its translation: CATSETSDEQFF.

Ten or more counts support this clonotype. The chain links TRBV29-1 to TRBJ2-1, with 9 bases aligning to TRBD2. The CDR3 runs to 17 residues. CDR1 SQVTM and CDR2 ANQGSEA come from the germline V gene. The junction had 13 bases not matched to a gene; V was cut back by 3 bases and J by 4 bases. DNA for the CDR3: TGCAGCGTTGACGGGGTAGGCGGGAGGGCCTCTTACAATGAGCAGTTCTTC. It yields the protein CSVDGVGGRASYNEQFF.